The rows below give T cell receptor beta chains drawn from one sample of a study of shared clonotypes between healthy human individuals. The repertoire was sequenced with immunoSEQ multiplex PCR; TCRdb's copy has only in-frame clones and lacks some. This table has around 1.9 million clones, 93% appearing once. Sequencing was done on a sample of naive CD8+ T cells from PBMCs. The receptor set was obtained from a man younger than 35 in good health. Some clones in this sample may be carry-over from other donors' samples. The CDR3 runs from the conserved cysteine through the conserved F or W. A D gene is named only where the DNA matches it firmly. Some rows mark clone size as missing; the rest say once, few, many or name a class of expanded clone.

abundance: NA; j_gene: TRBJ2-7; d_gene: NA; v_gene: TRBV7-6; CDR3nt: TGTGCCAGCAGCCCACTTAGGGCTGGGAACGAGCAGTACTTC; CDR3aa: CASSPLRAGNEQYF
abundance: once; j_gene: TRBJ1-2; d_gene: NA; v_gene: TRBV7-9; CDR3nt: TGTGCCAGCAGCTTGGGAGCAGGGCCCTATGGCTACACCTTC; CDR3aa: CASSLGAGPYGYTF
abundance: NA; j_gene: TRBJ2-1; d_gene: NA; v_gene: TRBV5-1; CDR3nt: TGCGCCAGCAGCCCCCGGACTGGGTCCTACAATGAGCAGTTCTTC; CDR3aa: CASSPRTGSYNEQFF
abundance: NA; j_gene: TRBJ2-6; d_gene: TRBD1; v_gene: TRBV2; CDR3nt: TGTGCCAGCAGTGAAGTGCAGGGGGCGATCGGGGCCAACGTCCTGACTTTC; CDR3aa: CASSEVQGAIGANVLTF
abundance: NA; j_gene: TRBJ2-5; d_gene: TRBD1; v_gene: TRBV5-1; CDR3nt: TGCGCCAGCAGCCTGGGACAGGGCACCCAAGAGACCCAGTACTTC; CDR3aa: CASSLGQGTQETQYF
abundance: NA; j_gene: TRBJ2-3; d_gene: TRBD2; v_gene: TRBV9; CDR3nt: TGTGCCAGCAGCGCCCCCCGGGCGGGAGGGGACACAGATACGCAGTATTTT; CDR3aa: CASSAPRAGGDTDTQYF
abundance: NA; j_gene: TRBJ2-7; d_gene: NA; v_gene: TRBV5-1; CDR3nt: TGCGCCAGCAGCTTGCCCGACGCAGCCTACGAGCAGTACTTC; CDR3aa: CASSLPDAAYEQYF
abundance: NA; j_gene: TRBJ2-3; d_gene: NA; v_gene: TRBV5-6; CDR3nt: TGTGCCAGCAGCCTTTACTCAGATACGCAGTATTTT; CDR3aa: CASSLYSDTQYF
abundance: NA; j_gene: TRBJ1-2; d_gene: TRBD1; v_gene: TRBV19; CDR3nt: TGTGCCAGTAGTATCCGAACAGGGGAGGGTACGGACTATGGCTACACCTTC; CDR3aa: CASSIRTGEGTDYGYTF
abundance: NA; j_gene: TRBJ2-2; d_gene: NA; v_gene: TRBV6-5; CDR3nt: TGTGCCAGCAGTTACCCCACGGGCGGGGAGCTGTTTTTT; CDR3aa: CASSYPTGGELFF
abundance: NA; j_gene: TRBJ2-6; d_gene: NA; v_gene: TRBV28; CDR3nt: TGTGCCAGCAGTTTCGTCGGGACTGATTTCTCTGGGGCCAACGTCCTGACTTTC; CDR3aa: CASSFVGTDFSGANVLTF
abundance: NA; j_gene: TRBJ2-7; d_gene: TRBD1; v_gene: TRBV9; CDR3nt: TGTGCCAGCAGCGTCGGACAGGGCAGACGGTACGAGCAGTACTTC; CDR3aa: CASSVGQGRRYEQYF
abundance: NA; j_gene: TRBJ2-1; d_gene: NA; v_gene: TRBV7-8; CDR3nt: TGTGCCAGCACGGTGCTATACATCGGGACTGGCTCCTACAATGAGCAGTTCTTC; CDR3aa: CASTVLYIGTGSYNEQFF
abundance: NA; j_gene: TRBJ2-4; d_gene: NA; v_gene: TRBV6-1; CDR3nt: TGTGCCAGCAGTGAACGCGGACTCCAGGGCTGGAACATTCAGTACTTC; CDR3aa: CASSERGLQGWNIQYF
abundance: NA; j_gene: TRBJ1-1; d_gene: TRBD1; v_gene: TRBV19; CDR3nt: TGTGCCAGTAGTGCAGACAGGGTAGGGATCACTGAAGCTTTCTTT; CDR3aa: CASSADRVGITEAFF
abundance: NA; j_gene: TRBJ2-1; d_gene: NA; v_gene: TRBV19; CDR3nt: TGTGCCAGTAGTATCGGACCGGATAATGAGCAGTTCTTC; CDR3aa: CASSIGPDNEQFF
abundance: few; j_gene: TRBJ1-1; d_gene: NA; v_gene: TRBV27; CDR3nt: TGTGCCAGCAGTAATATGAACACTGAAGCTTTCTTT; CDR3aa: CASSNMNTEAFF
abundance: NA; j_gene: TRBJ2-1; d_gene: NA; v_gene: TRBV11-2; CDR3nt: TGTGCCAGCAGCTTAGCGGGTGGGGGGTACAATGAGCAGTTCTTC; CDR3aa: CASSLAGGGYNEQFF
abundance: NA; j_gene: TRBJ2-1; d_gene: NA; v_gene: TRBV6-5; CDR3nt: TGTGCCAGCAGTTACTCAGGGGACAATGAGCAGTTCTTC; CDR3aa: CASSYSGDNEQFF
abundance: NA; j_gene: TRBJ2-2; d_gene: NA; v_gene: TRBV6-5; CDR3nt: TGTGCCAGCAGTTACCAGGCTAGCGCCGGGGAGCTGTTTTTT; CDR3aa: CASSYQASAGELFF
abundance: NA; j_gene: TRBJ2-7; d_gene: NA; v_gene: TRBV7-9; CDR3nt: TGTGCCAGCAGCCCCCCCACCATAGACAGTCCCTACGAGCAGTACTTC; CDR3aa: CASSPPTIDSPYEQYF
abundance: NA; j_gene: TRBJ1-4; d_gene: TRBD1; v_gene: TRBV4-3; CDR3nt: TGCGCCAGCAGCCCCCACCGGGACAGGGCGTCTAATGAAAAACTGTTTTTT; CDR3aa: CASSPHRDRASNEKLFF
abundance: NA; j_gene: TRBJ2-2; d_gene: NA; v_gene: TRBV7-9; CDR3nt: TGTGCCAGCAGCTTAGTCCCGAGTAACACCGGGGAGCTGTTTTTT; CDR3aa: CASSLVPSNTGELFF
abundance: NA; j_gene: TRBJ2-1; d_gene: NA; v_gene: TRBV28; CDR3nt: TGTGCCAGCAGTCCCCTTGGTCGGGGCGATGAGCAGTTCTTC; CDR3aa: CASSPLGRGDEQFF
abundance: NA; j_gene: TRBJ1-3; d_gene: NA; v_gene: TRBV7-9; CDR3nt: TGTGCCAGCAGCCCCCGAGGGGGGATGACTGGAAACACCATATATTTT; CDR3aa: CASSPRGGMTGNTIYF
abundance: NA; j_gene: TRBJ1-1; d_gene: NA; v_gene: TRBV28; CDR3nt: TGTGCCAGCAGTTTTGGGGGTCCCATGAACACTGAAGCTTTCTTT; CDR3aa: CASSFGGPMNTEAFF
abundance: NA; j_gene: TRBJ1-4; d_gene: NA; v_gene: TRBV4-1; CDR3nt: TGCGCCAGCAGCCATAAGGAGGGAGTTGGCGGTGAAAAACTGTTTTTT; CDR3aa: CASSHKEGVGGEKLFF
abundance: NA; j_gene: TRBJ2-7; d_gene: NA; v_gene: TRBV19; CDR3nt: TGTGCCAGTAGTATGGACAGATTGAGCTCCTACGAGCAGTACTTC; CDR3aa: CASSMDRLSSYEQYF
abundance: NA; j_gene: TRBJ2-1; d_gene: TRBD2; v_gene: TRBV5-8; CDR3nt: TGTGCCAGCACAGAGGAAGCGGGAAGCTACAATGAGCAGTTCTTC; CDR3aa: CASTEEAGSYNEQFF
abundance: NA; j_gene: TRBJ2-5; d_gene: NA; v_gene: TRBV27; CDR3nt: TGTGCCAGCCCCTTAAGAGGGCCCAAAGAGACCCAGTACTTC; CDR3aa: CASPLRGPKETQYF
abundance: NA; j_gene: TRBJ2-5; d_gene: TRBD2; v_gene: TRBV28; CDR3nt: TGTGCCAGCAGTTTGGCCCTTGCTGGGACTAGCGGGAAGCAAGAGACCCAGTACTTC; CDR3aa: CASSLALAGTSGKQETQYF
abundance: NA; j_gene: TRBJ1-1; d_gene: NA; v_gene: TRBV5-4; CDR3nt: TGTGCCAGCAGCTTGTTCGGCAGGGCGAACACTGAAGCTTTCTTT; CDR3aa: CASSLFGRANTEAFF
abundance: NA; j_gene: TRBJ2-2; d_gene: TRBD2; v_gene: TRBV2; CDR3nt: TGTGCCAGCAGGGAAACTAGCGGAGAGAACACCGGGGAGCTGTTTTTT; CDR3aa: CASRETSGENTGELFF
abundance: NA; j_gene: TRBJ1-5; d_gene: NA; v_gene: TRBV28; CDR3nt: TGTGCCAGCAGTTCAGACTCATGGTATAGCAATCAGCCCCAGCATTTT; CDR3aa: CASSSDSWYSNQPQHF
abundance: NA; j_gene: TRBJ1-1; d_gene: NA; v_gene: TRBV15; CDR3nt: TGTGCCACCAGCAGAGAACACAGGATGGGCGACACTGAAGCTTTCTTT; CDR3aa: CATSREHRMGDTEAFF
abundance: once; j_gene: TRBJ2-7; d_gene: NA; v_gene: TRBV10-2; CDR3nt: TGCGCCAGCAGGGATAGCGGAGCCTACGAGCAGTACTTC; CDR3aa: CASRDSGAYEQYF
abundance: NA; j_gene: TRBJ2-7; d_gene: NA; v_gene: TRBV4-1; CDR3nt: TGCGCCAGCAGCCAAGGCCGGGGGCCTGCCTACGAGCAGTACTTC; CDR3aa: CASSQGRGPAYEQYF
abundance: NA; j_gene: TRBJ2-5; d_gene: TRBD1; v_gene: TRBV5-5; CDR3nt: TGTGCCAGCAGCTTGATGGGGACAGAGCACTCAGAGACCCAGTACTTC; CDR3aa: CASSLMGTEHSETQYF
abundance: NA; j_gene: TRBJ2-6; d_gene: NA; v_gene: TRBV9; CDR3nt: TGTGCCAGCAGCGAGGCGGGTTCTGGGGCCAACGTCCTGACTTTC; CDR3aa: CASSEAGSGANVLTF
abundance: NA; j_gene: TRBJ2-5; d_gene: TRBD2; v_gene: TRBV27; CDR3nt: TGTGCCAGCAGGCTGGGGGGGGGAGAGACCCAGTACTTC; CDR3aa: CASRLGGGETQYF
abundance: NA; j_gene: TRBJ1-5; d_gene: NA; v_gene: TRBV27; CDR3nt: TGTGCCAGCAGTTCCCTGGGGCAGGTCAATCAGCCCCAGCATTTT; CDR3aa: CASSSLGQVNQPQHF
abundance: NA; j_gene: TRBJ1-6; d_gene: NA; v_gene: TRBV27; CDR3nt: TGTGCCAGCAGTTTCCGGGGGCTGAATAATTCACCCCTCCACTTT; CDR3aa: CASSFRGLNNSPLHF
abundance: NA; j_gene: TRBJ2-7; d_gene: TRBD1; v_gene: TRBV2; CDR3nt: TGTGCCAGCAGAGTGGACAGGGGGCTTTCCTACGAGCAGTACTTC; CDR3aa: CASRVDRGLSYEQYF
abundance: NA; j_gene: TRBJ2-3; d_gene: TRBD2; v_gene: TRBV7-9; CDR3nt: TGTGCCAGCAGCTCCTGGACTAGCGGGAGTGCAGATACGCAGTATTTT; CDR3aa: CASSSWTSGSADTQYF
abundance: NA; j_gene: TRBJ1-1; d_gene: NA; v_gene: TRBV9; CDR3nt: TGTGCCAGCAGCGTGACCGGGGCCGAGGGTACTGAAGCTTTCTTT; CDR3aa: CASSVTGAEGTEAFF
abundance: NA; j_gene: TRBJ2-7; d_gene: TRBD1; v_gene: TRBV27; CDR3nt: TGTGCCAGCAGTTTGAGGACAGGGCTCGAGCAGTACTTC; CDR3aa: CASSLRTGLEQYF
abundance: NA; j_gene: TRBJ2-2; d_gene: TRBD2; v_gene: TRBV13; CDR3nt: TGTGCCAGCAGCTTCACCCGGGGGAGGGTCACCGGGGAGCTGTTTTTT; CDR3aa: CASSFTRGRVTGELFF
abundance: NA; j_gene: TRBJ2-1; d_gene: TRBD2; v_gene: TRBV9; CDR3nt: TGTGCCAGCAGCGTAGGTGGGGATAGCGGGAGGGAAAACAATGAGCAGTTCTTC; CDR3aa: CASSVGGDSGRENNEQFF
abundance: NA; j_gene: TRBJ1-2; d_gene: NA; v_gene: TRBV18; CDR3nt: TGTGCCAGCTCACCATCCCGAGGCAGGGAGGTCTCCTATGGCTACACCTTC; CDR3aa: CASSPSRGREVSYGYTF
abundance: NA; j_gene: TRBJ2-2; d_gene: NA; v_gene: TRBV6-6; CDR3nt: TGTGCCAGCATCACGGACAGAGAAAACACCGGGGAGCTGTTTTTT; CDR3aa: CASITDRENTGELFF
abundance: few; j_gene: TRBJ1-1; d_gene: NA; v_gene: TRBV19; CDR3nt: TGTGCCAGTAGTATAGTGGGGCTTTCGTCTGGTGAAGCTTTCTTT; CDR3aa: CASSIVGLSSGEAFF
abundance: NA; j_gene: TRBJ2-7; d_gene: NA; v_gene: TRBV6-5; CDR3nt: TGTGCCAGCAGTTACTCGGCGGGCCGCTTTTTCGGCGAGCAGTACTTC; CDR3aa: CASSYSAGRFFGEQYF
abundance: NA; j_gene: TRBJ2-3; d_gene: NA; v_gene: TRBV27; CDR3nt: TGTGCCAGCAGTTTTTCCCGGGTACCCCGAGATACGCAGTATTTT; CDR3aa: CASSFSRVPRDTQYF